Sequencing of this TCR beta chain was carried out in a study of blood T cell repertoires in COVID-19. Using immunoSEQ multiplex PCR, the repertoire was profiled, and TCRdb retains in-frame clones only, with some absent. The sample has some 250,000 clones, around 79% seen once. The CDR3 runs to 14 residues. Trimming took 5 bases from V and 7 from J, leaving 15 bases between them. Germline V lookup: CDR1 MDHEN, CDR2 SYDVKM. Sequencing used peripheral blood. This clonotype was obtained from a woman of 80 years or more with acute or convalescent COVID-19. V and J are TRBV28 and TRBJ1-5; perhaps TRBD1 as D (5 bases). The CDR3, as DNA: TGTGCCAGCAGTACAGGTCTGGAGGGGCAGCCCCAGCATTTT. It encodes CASSTGLEGQPQHF.